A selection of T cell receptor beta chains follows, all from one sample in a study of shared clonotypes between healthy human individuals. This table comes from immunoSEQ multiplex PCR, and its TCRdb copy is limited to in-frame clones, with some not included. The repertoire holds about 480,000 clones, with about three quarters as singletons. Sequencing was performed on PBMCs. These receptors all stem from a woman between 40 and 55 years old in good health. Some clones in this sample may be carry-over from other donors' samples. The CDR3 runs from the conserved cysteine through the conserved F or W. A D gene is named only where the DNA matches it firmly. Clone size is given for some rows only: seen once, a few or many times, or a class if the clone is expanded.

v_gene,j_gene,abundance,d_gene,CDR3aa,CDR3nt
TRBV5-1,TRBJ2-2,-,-,CASTSGTGELFF,TGCGCCAGTACCTCGGGGACCGGGGAGCTGTTTTTT
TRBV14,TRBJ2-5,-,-,CASSRLQGMETQYF,TGTGCCAGCAGTCGGCTACAGGGAATGGAGACCCAGTACTTC
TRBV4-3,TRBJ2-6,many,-,CASSQERAGANVLTF,TGCGCCAGCAGCCAAGAGAGAGCTGGGGCCAACGTCCTGACTTTC
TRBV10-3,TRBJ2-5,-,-,CAISESGTDVAGETQYF,TGTGCCATCAGTGAGTCGGGGACGGACGTTGCGGGGGAGACCCAGTACTTC
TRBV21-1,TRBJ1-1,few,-,CASSKEAAGAGRNTEAFF,TGTGCCAGCAGCAAAGAGGCGGCGGGCGCAGGGCGGAACACTGAAGCTTTCTTT
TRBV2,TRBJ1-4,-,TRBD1,CASSSQGAYEKLFF,TGTGCCAGCAGTTCCCAGGGGGCCTATGAAAAACTGTTTTTT
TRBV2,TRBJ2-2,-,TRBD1,CASSPGQINTGELFF,TGTGCCAGCAGCCCGGGACAGATAAACACCGGGGAGCTGTTTTTT
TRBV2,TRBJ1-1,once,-,CAQGRDTEAFF,TGTGCTCAGGGTAGGGACACTGAAGCTTTCTTT
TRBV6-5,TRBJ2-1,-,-,CASSKPVEGGEQFF,TGTGCCAGCAGTAAACCCGTAGAGGGCGGTGAGCAGTTCTTC
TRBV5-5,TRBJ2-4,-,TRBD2,CASSLGEGWENIQYF,TGTGCCAGCAGCTTAGGGGAGGGTTGGGAAAACATTCAGTACTTC
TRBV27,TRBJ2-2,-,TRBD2,CASRGSGTNTGELFF,TGTGCCAGCAGGGGTAGCGGGACCAACACCGGGGAGCTGTTTTTT
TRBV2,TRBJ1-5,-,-,CASSEGNNQPQHF,TGTGCCAGCAGTGAGGGGAACAATCAGCCCCAGCATTTT
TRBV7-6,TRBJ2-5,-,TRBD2,CASSGRPLIAGAQYF,TGTGCCAGCAGCGGAAGGCCCCTAATAGCGGGGGCCCAGTACTTC